This paragraph covers one T cell receptor beta chain sequence. Its antigen is not identified. This record comes from a study of Tregs in tolerant kidney transplant recipients. Notes on the study in general: Tregs expanded with activated donor B cells seemed most donor-specific. This study did not directly address biological reproducibility. The small number of patients limits these findings pending further validation.

With 3 bases removed from V and 0 bases from J, the gap between germline ends came to 10 bases. The CDR3 is 14 residues long. Per the germline V gene, CDR1 is GTSNPN and CDR2 is SVGIG (reference sequence). Using immunoSEQ multiplex PCR, the repertoire was profiled, and TCRdb retains in-frame clones only, with some absent. This table holds about 240,000 clones, around 81% found once. Unstimulated Tregs (CD4+CD25+CD127-) and CD4+CD25- non-Tregs were sorted from PBMCs. This chain joins TRBV30 and TRBJ2-3, with no clear D. Input material: CD4+ T cells from blood. This TCR came from a human donor in good health. The CDR3 sequence is CAWRPETSTDTQYF. The CDR3 nucleotides read TGTGCCTGGAGGCCAGAGACTAGCACAGATACGCAGTATTTT.